This paragraph covers one T cell receptor (beta chain) sequence. Its antigen is currently unknown. V lost 5 bases and J lost 0, with 15 bases in between. Per the germline V gene, CDR1 is SGHTA and CDR2 is FQGNSA. This CDR3 has 16 amino acids. The record originates from a study of T-cell reconstitution after alpha-beta-depleted transplantation in children. General study findings and limits: As was reported, about two months after transplant, alpha-beta T cells came from several hundred expanded graft clones. There were some patients whose high TCRbeta diversity at day 60 came from surviving recipient T cells and thymic progenitors. T-cell numbers and diversity, one year after transplant, stemmed largely from T cells that were newly produced.

The authors prepared the TCRbeta library with unique molecular identifiers. TCRdb re-called the PCR reads with MiXCR, one entry per CDR3 protein. The profile shows some 300,000 distinct CDR3 sequences, around 10% of them singletons. This chain connects TRBV7-2 to TRBJ2-3; D unresolved. The sequence was collected from a boy younger than two with acute myeloid leukemia, due to receive a stem cell transplant. Source: PBMCs, taken before TCRalphabeta/CD19-depleted stem cell transplant. DNA for the CDR3: TGTGCCAGCAGCCCCACGCGGATGGCTAGCACAGATACGCAGTATTTT. It is translated as CASSPTRMASTDTQYF. The full variable domain, its missing parts supplied by reference TRBV7-2 and TRBJ2-3, is GAGVSQSPSNKVTEKGKDVELRCDPISGHTALYWYRQSLGQGLEFLIYFQGNSAPDKSGLPSDRFSAERTGGSVSTLTIQRTQQEDSAVYLCASSPTRMASTDTQYFGPGTRLTVL.